One and the same sample provided the 15 T cell receptor beta chains below, sequenced in a study of CD8 T cells in ankylosing spondylitis. TCRdb redid the calling of the 5' RACE reads with MiXCR, one entry per CDR3 protein. The top ten hold roughly a tenth of the sample, which has about 31,000 distinct CDR3 sequences, about 6.8% seen once. Specimen: blood, either unsorted or a sorted T cell fraction (not recorded which). These receptors all stem from a male donor with ankylosing spondylitis or in good health (not recorded which).

This clonotype has a count of ten or more. This chain connects TRBV12-3 or TRBV12-4 to TRBJ2-1; the match to TRBD2 covers 10 bases. The CDR3 is made up of 15 amino acids. V was clipped by 5 bases and J by 7 bases; unmatched bases: 8. CDR3 loop: CASSPLAGARNEQFF. CDR3 coding DNA: TGTGCCAGCAGTCCCCTAGCGGGAGCGAGAAATGAGCAGTTCTTC.

This clonotype was seen repeatedly, ten times or more. The genes are TRBV9 and TRBJ1-1; D unresolved. The V gene's germline CDR1 is SGDLS and CDR2 YYNGEE. V was cut by 0 bases and J by 7 bases, with 10 bases left in between. This CDR3 comprises 13 residues. CDR3 DNA sequence: TGTGCCAGCAGCGTAGCTGCCGGTTTTGAAGCTTTCTTT. This sequence encodes CASSVAAGFEAFF. The whole variable domain, filled in from reference TRBV9 and TRBJ1-1, reads DSGVTQTPKHLITATGQRVTLRCSPRSGDLSVYWYQQSLDQGLQFLIQYYNGEERAKGNILERFSAQQFPDLHSELNLSSLELGDSALYFCASSVAAGFEAFFGQGTRLTVV.

This clonotype was seen at least ten times. The rearrangement joins TRBV27 to TRBJ2-1; D is perhaps TRBD1 or TRBD2 (5 bases each). Per germline, CDR1 MNHEY and CDR2 SMNVEV (reference sequence). The CDR3 has 14 amino acids. Trimming pared 3 bases from V and 5 bases from J, leaving 11 bases between. The CDR3: CASSLGRVNNEQFF. CDR3 DNA: TGTGCCAGCAGTTTGGGACGGGTTAACAATGAGCAGTTCTTC.

This clonotype was recorded at least ten times. The chain carries TRBV13 and TRBJ2-5; TRBD2 might be the D (5 bases). The CDR3 contains 15 residues. The germline gives CDR1 PRHDT, CDR2 FYEKMQ (reference sequence). The V gene lost 0 bases and the J gene lost 6 bases, with 14 bases spanning the gap. Here the CDR3 reads CASSLGETPGKTQYF. The CDR3, as DNA: TGTGCCAGCAGCTTAGGCGAAACTCCCGGGAAGACCCAGTACTTC.

This clonotype was seen ten or more times. V and J are TRBV6-5 and TRBJ2-7; no definite D call. The germline gives CDR1 MNHEY, CDR2 SVGAGI. The ends were cut back, 2 bases at V and 3 bases at J, with 11 bases in the middle. The CDR3 extends over 14 amino acids. The CDR3 DNA follows: TGTGCCAGCAGTTACAGCCGGGTGCACTACGAGCAGTACTTC. This encodes CASSYSRVHYEQYF.

The table lists this clonotype with many counts. CDR3 in amino acids: CASSPRGQGDSPLHF. The CDR3 DNA reads TGTGCCAGCAGTCCCCGGGGACAGGGGGATTCACCCCTCCACTTT. The chain joins TRBV12-3 or TRBV12-4 to TRBJ1-6, with 11 bases matching TRBD1. With 5 bases clipped from V and 8 bases from J, the junction kept 5 bases outside the gene matches. CDR3 length: 15 residues.

This clonotype was seen ten or more times. This chain uses TRBV12-3 or TRBV12-4 with TRBJ1-2; no clear D. The CDR3 length is 13 residues. The V end was cut by 7 bases, the J end by 4 bases, with 13 bases between. The DNA of the CDR3 is TGTGCCAGCACCCGGGCAGACCTCTATGGCTACACCTTC. It yields the protein CASTRADLYGYTF.

This clonotype was seen repeatedly, ten times or more. The chain combines TRBV20-1 with TRBJ2-3; TRBD1 agrees at 8 bases. Germline V gives CDR1 DFQATT, CDR2 SNEGSKA (reference sequence). The CDR3 sequence is 14 residues long. Trimming took 3 bases from V and 4 from J; bases not matched to a gene: 6. The CDR3 reads CSASAGGYADTQYF. CDR3 bases: TGCAGTGCTAGCGCAGGGGGCTATGCAGATACGCAGTATTTT.

At least ten counts were recorded for this clonotype. The chain employs TRBV15 and TRBJ2-7; 8 nucleotides line up with TRBD1. V lost 5 bases to trimming and J lost 6 bases; unmatched junction nucleotides: 15. CDR1 is LNHNV and CDR2 is YYDKDF in the germline V gene (reference sequence). This CDR3 region has 16 residues. Written as DNA, the CDR3 is TGTGCCACCAGCCCAGGTCCCGACAGGGGCCAATTCGAGCAGTACTTC. Translated: CATSPGPDRGQFEQYF.

This clonotype was counted at least ten times. The J gene is TRBJ2-5, the V gene TRBV12-3 or TRBV12-4; 8 nucleotides line up with TRBD2. The CDR3 totals 17 residues. J gave up 3 bases and V 3 bases, and 12 bases lay outside the gene matches. Written as DNA, the CDR3 is TGTGCCAGCAGTTTCCCAGAGCGGGAGTGGGGGAAAGAGACCCAGTACTTC. This encodes CASSFPEREWGKETQYF.

The chain is built from TRBV5-4 and TRBJ2-1; the D is unclear. This CDR3 is built from 12 residues. CDR1 SGHNT and CDR2 YYREEE come from the germline V gene (reference sequence). Trimming left V 1 base short and J 6 bases short, with 5 bases between. CDR3 loop: CASSLRANEQFF. As DNA, the CDR3 is TGTGCCAGCAGCTTGAGGGCCAATGAGCAGTTCTTC.

This clonotype was recorded at least ten times. The rearrangement uses TRBV27 and TRBJ2-7, with D possibly being TRBD1 or TRBD2 (5 bases each). The CDR3 is 14 residues long. The V gene's germline CDR1 is MNHEY and CDR2 SMNVEV (reference sequence). Trimming shortened V by 5 bases and J by 3 bases, and 14 bases separated the two germline ends. The CDR3 reads CASSPGTAGYEQYF. Here the CDR3 DNA reads TGTGCCAGCAGTCCCGGGACGGCAGGCTACGAGCAGTACTTC.

This clonotype was seen repeatedly, ten times or more. The chain couples TRBV24-1 to TRBJ1-5, with D hard to call. Per the germline V gene, CDR1 is KGHDR and CDR2 is SFDVKD. The germline V and J ends were trimmed by 3 bases and 4 bases, with 24 bases remaining between them. The CDR3 totals 19 residues. The CDR3 nucleotides are TGTGCCACCAGTGATACGGCTGCGATACCTATTAAACCTAATCAGCCCCAGCATTTT. It is translated as CATSDTAAIPIKPNQPQHF.

This clonotype was observed many times. The CDR3 sequence: CASSEDGPSLGGYTF. Written as DNA, the CDR3 is TGTGCCAGCAGTGAAGATGGGCCGTCGTTGGGGGGCTACACCTTC. This rearrangement joins TRBV25-1 to TRBJ1-2; no definite D call. This CDR3 is 15 amino acids long. The germline V and J ends were trimmed by 2 bases and 8 bases, with 18 bases remaining between them. Germline V gene sequence: CDR1 MGHDK, CDR2 SYGVNS.

There are many counts of this clonotype. The chain employs TRBV6-5 and TRBJ2-5; the match to TRBD2 covers 10 bases. CDR3 length: 14 amino acids. Trimming removed 2 bases from V and 7 bases from J; junction bases left unmatched: 4. The germline V gene encodes CDR1 MNHEY and CDR2 SVGAGI. CDR3: CASSYPAGGATQYF. In nucleotides, the CDR3 is TGTGCCAGCAGTTACCCAGCGGGAGGGGCGACCCAGTACTTC.